This T cell receptor (beta chain) comes out of a study of shared clonotypes between healthy human individuals. Study observations and caveats: It was the few donors that limited the genetic and exposure-history diversity represented.

In the naive CD8 group, cells lacked CD45RO and were positively selected for CCR7, so terminally differentiated effector memory CD45RA+ cells were left out. The CDR3 covers 14 residues. In germline, CDR1 is MNHNY, CDR2 SVGAGI (reference sequence). V lost 2 bases to trimming and J lost 3 bases, with 11 bases between them. Data came from immunoSEQ multiplex PCR; TCRdb stores just in-frame clones and leaves some out. The sample carries about 1,900,000 clones, about 95% recorded once. Comment on this clone: The antigen remains unidentified.

V gene TRBV6-6 combines with J gene TRBJ2-7; D is undetermined. Material: naive CD8+ T cells sorted from blood. This clonotype was obtained from a man between 18 and 29 years old in good health. CDR3 amino acids: CASSYVGFRYEQYF. CDR3 coding DNA: TGTGCCAGCAGTTACGTGGGTTTCCGCTACGAGCAGTACTTC.